A selection of T cell receptor beta chains follows, all from one sample in a study of CD8+ T cells in alopecia areata. Clones were sequenced by immunoSEQ multiplex PCR, and TCRdb holds only the in-frame ones, with some missing. In the table there are about 140,000 clones, roughly 86% of which are singletons. The source material was CD8+ T cells sorted from blood, sampled at week 4, from a patient treated with tofacitinib. Receptor source: a human donor with alopecia areata. CDR3s leave out the opening cysteine and the closing phenylalanine or tryptophan.

>TRBV6-1|TRBJ2-2
ASSDLGQNTGELF
>TRBV5-4|TRBJ2-3
ASSSRLAGVRSTQY
>TRBV4-1|TRBJ2-7
ASSQVEEGAYEQY
>TRBV29-1|TRBJ2-2
SVEGAGGLNTGELF
>TRBV6-1|TRBJ2-1
ASSSGSLRRNEQF
>TRBV10-2|TRBJ2-7
ASSDISYEQY
>TRBV4-1|TRBJ1-2
ASSLKAQNYGYT
>TRBV5-4|TRBJ2-2
ASSLVPAGGHRELF
>TRBV27|TRBJ2-1
ASMGQGFNEQF
>TRBV2|TRBJ2-3
ASTSLAGESLVDTQY
>TRBV11-2|TRBJ2-1
ASSRGGGSSYNEQF
>TRBV4-1|TRBJ2-7
ASSLTDRDYEQY
>TRBV5-1|TRBJ1-1
ASTQGNEAF
>TRBV7-9|TRBJ2-7
ASSIAGSSYEQY
>TRBV29-1|TRBJ2-1
SVELPRDILRRNEQF
>TRBV2|TRBJ2-5
ASSEGYQETQY
>TRBV27|TRBJ2-7
ASSLSGLVYEQY
>TRBV19|TRBJ2-6
ASSKTLDSISGANVLT
>TRBV6-5|TRBJ2-5
ASSLAGVEEETQY
>TRBV5-6|TRBJ2-1
ASSLGVAGVYNEQF
>TRBV29-1|TRBJ2-2
SVTGEEYTGELF
>TRBV30|TRBJ2-7
AWSQGAKEQY
>TRBV30|TRBJ2-1
AWSGLKGLDNEQF
>TRBV2|TRBJ2-4
ASSAPTGDENIQY
>TRBV19|TRBJ2-7
ACGDSYEQY
>TRBV9|TRBJ1-4
ASSLPNEKLF
>TRBV2|TRBJ1-1
ASTLTLAAEAF
>TRBV5-1|TRBJ2-5
ASSLIAAPSQETQY
>TRBV23-1|TRBJ1-2
ASTSASDDYGYT
>TRBV30|TRBJ1-5
AWSNPHFLPTGSNQPQH
>TRBV9|TRBJ1-1
ASSVRMNTEAF
>TRBV5-6|TRBJ2-1
ASSFVSSGHNEQF
>TRBV29-1|TRBJ2-6
SVEVGSGANVLT
>TRBV7-6|TRBJ2-1
ASSLGDQGYNEQF
>TRBV7-9|TRBJ2-3
ASSLGGRY
>TRBV5-6|TRBJ1-5
ASTSGGNQPQH
>TRBV27|TRBJ2-1
ASSPTAGPDNEQF
>TRBV2|TRBJ1-6
ASSESSGTYNSPLH
>TRBV29-1|TRBJ2-2
SVEGGGGNTGELF
>TRBV7-9|TRBJ2-7
ASSLGTYEQY
>TRBV4-1|TRBJ1-2
ASSQRGVNYGYT
>TRBV19|TRBJ2-7
ASSPQGRGSYEQY
>TRBV29-1|TRBJ2-2
SVPSSGRAAGELF
>TRBV9|TRBJ2-6
ASSVGEWNVLT
>TRBV29-1|TRBJ2-1
SVEGLAGILNEQF
>TRBV25-1|TRBJ2-1
ASSELGYINEQF
>TRBV29-1|TRBJ1-2
SVVKAEERETERFYGYT
>TRBV27|TRBJ1-1
ASGRRTEAF
>TRBV7-9|TRBJ2-2
ASSDPGGLAGTNTGELF
>TRBV25-1|TRBJ2-7
ASSDDGQIYEQY
>TRBV7-9|TRBJ2-5
ASIGGERGETQY
>TRBV6-1|TRBJ1-2
ASKTLDYGYT
>TRBV29-1|TRBJ1-2
SVEPPGRGSYGYT